These T cell receptor beta chains were read from a single sample in a study of T cell clonotyping in hematopoietic cell transplantation. Sequencing used immunoSEQ multiplex PCR; TCRdb keeps in-frame clones, though not all of them. The data contain around 9,500 clones, under 95% of them singletons. The material was PBMCs, obtained 100 days after allogeneic stem cell transplant. The receptor set was obtained from a male patient in his 50s who had an allogeneic stem cell transplant from a related donor, so T cells may come from the graft donor. Some clones in this sample may be carry-over from other donors' samples. CDR3s include the opening cysteine and the closing phenylalanine or tryptophan. Fields, in order: D gene, J gene, V gene, clone size, CDR3 DNA, CDR3 protein. A D gene is named only where the DNA matches it firmly. Clone size appears in some rows only: once, few, many, or a class for an expanded clone.

>-|TRBJ2-7|TRBV6-5|-
TGTGCCAGCATCTACGATGTGGGGGGTAGGTACGAGCAGTACTTC
CASIYDVGGRYEQYF
>-|TRBJ1-2|TRBV6-5|-
TGTGCCAGCAGTGGCGGGGTGTCAGGCTACACCTTC
CASSGGVSGYTF
>TRBD1|TRBJ1-5|TRBV6-6|-
TGTGCCAGCAGGGGACAGGGGAATAATCAGCCCCAGCATTTT
CASRGQGNNQPQHF
>TRBD1|TRBJ2-2|TRBV11-2|-
TGTGCCAGCAGCCTCTATGGGACAGCTGCGGAGCTGTTTTTT
CASSLYGTAAELFF
>-|TRBJ2-2|TRBV30|-
TGTGCCTGGAGTGGAATTAGTAACACCGGGGAGCTGTTTTTT
CAWSGISNTGELFF
>TRBD1|TRBJ2-2|TRBV7-2|-
TGTGCCAGCAGCTTTTCCGGGACAGCTAACACCGGGGAGCTGTTTTTT
CASSFSGTANTGELFF
>TRBD1|TRBJ2-7|TRBV5-1|once
TGCGCCAGCGCCCGACCGACAGGGGACGAGCAGTACTTC
CASARPTGDEQYF
>TRBD1|TRBJ1-2|TRBV9|-
TGTGCCAGCAGCCCGGGGACAGGAAGAGCTAACTATGGCTACACCTTC
CASSPGTGRANYGYTF
>-|TRBJ1-1|TRBV9|-
TGTGCCAGCAGCGTTGGACGGTTTGGTTTCACTGAAGCTTTCTTT
CASSVGRFGFTEAFF
>-|TRBJ2-1|TRBV4-1|-
TGCGCCAGCAGCCAGGTCTGGCCAGGCCCCTACAATGAGCAGTTCTTC
CASSQVWPGPYNEQFF
>TRBD1|TRBJ1-6|TRBV4-1|-
TGCGCCAGCAGCTGGGGACAGGGCACTTCACCCCTCCACTTT
CASSWGQGTSPLHF
>TRBD1|TRBJ2-7|TRBV19|-
TGTGCCAGTAGTATAGCTAACAGGGGATCCTACGAGCAGTACTTC
CASSIANRGSYEQYF
>TRBD1|TRBJ1-2|TRBV19|-
TGTGCCAGTAGGGCCGGGACAGGGTTGTTTGACTACACCTTC
CASRAGTGLFDYTF
>TRBD1|TRBJ2-7|TRBV9|-
TGTGCCAGCAGCGTAGGGGACAGGGGATACGAGCAGTACTTC
CASSVGDRGYEQYF
>-|TRBJ1-2|TRBV28|medium-sized
TGTGCCAGCGGAGGAGGGGTCCCATATGGCTACACCTTC
CASGGGVPYGYTF
>TRBD1|TRBJ2-7|TRBV9|-
TGTGCCAGCAGCGCAGGGGGATCAGGGCAATACGAGCAGTACTTC
CASSAGGSGQYEQYF
>-|TRBJ1-4|TRBV2|-
TGTGCCAGCACCCTGGGGGGGGAAAAACTGTTTTTT
CASTLGGEKLFF
>TRBD2|TRBJ2-3|TRBV11-3|-
TGTGCCAGCAGCTTAGGACTAGCGGGAGGCACAGATACGCAGTATTTT
CASSLGLAGGTDTQYF
>TRBD1|TRBJ1-2|TRBV29-1|-
TGCAGCGGGTCGGGACAGGGTACGGATGGCTACACCTTC
CSGSGQGTDGYTF
>-|TRBJ1-1|TRBV9|-
TGTGCCAGCAGCGTAGAAGGTGCTGAAGCTTTCTTT
CASSVEGAEAFF
>-|TRBJ2-3|TRBV5-1|-
TGCGCCAGCAGGGGGCCTCGCACAGATACGCAGTATTTT
CASRGPRTDTQYF
>-|TRBJ2-3|TRBV9|-
TGTGCCAGCAGCGTAGTCGGGGGTGAAACGACGGATACGCAGTATTTT
CASSVVGGETTDTQYF
>-|TRBJ1-2|TRBV9|once
TGTGCCAGCAGCGTAGGGGAAGGGTGGGATGGCTACACCTTC
CASSVGEGWDGYTF
>-|TRBJ2-3|TRBV28|-
TGTGCCAGCAGTCGTGACTACACAGATACGCAGTATTTT
CASSRDYTDTQYF
>TRBD2|TRBJ2-1|TRBV7-2|-
TGTGCCAGCAGCTTAGCCGGACTAGGCGCTGACAATGAGCAGTTCTTC
CASSLAGLGADNEQFF
>-|TRBJ2-1|TRBV19|-
TGTGCCAGTAGTATATTCGCGGGGGCCAACAATGAGCAGTTCTTC
CASSIFAGANNEQFF
>TRBD2|TRBJ2-7|TRBV18|-
TGTGCCAGCTCACCACCGAGCGGGAGCTACGAGCAGTACTTC
CASSPPSGSYEQYF
>-|TRBJ1-3|TRBV4-2|-
TGTGCCAGCAGCCAAGTAGGAGCTGACTCTGGAAACACCATATATTTT
CASSQVGADSGNTIYF
>-|TRBJ2-5|TRBV7-2|-
TGTGCCAGCAGCTTAGGAGGGGGGAGGCGAGAGACCCAGTACTTC
CASSLGGGRRETQYF
>-|TRBJ1-5|TRBV4-2|-
TGTGCCAGCAGCCAAGCGGTTAGCAATCAGCCCCAGCATTTT
CASSQAVSNQPQHF
>-|TRBJ1-3|TRBV4-1|-
TGCGCCAGCAGCCAAGAGGGCTTATCGAGGGGTAACACCATATATTTT
CASSQEGLSRGNTIYF
>-|TRBJ1-1|TRBV7-3|-
TGTGCCAGCAGCTTGGACAGAAACACTGAAGCTTTCTTT
CASSLDRNTEAFF
>-|TRBJ1-1|TRBV5-6|once
TGTGCCAGCAGCTTGTTTGCTAATACTGAAGCTTTCTTT
CASSLFANTEAFF